The clone carrying this T cell receptor beta chain came up a few times. Unique molecular identifiers (one per individual cDNA molecule) were attached. In TCRdb, the 5' RACE reads were re-called with MiXCR into one record per CDR3 protein. The sample includes about 31,000 distinct CDR3 sequences, 5% to 7% of them seen just once. This sample is drawn from a study of early T cells in non-severe SARS-CoV-2 infection. Overall study: Sequenced material consisted of bulk RNA (from unsorted whole blood), and chains were unpaired.

V shed 3 bases, J shed 2 bases, and the junction held 3 bases outside the gene matches. Germline-derived CDR1 and CDR2 are MRHNA and SNTAGT. This CDR3 comprises 15 residues. The sample was whole blood. The chain links TRBV6-4 to TRBJ2-1, with 8 bases matching TRBD2. The clonotype comes from an adult who was a healthcare worker with PCR-confirmed SARS-CoV-2 infection or an uninfected control (not recorded which). The DNA of the CDR3 is TGTGCCAGCAGTGAGGGAGCGGGAGCCTACAATGAGCAGTTCTTC. Translated, it gives CASSEGAGAYNEQFF.